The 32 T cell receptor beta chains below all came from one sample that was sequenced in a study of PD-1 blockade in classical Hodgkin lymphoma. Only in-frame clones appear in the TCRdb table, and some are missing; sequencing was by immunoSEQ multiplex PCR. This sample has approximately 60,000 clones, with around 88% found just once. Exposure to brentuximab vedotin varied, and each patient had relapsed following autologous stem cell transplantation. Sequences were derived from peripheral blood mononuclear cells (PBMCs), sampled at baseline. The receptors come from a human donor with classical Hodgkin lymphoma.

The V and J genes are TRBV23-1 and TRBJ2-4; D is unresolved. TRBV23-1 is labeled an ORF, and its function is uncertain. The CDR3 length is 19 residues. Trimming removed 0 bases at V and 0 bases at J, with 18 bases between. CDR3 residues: CASSQSPAVRKGAKNIQYF. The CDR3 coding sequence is TGCGCCAGCAGTCAATCGCCCGCTGTGAGGAAGGGAGCCAAAAACATTCAGTACTTC.

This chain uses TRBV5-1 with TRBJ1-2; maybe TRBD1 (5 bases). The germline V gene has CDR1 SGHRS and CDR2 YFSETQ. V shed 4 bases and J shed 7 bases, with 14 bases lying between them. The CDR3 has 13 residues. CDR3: CASSKQDSSGYTF. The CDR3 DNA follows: TGCGCCAGCAGCAAACAGGATTCGTCTGGCTACACCTTC.

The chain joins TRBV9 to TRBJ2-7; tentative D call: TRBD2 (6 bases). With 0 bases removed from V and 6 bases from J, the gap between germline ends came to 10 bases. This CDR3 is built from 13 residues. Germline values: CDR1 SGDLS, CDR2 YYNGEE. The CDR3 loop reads CASSVGQGGEQYF. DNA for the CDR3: TGTGCCAGCAGCGTAGGTCAGGGAGGCGAGCAGTACTTC.

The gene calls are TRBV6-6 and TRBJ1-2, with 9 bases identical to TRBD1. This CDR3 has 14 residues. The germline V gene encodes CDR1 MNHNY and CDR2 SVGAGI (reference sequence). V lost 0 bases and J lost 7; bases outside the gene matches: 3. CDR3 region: CASSYSGTGSGYTF. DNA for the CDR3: TGTGCCAGCAGTTACTCCGGGACAGGGAGTGGCTACACCTTC.

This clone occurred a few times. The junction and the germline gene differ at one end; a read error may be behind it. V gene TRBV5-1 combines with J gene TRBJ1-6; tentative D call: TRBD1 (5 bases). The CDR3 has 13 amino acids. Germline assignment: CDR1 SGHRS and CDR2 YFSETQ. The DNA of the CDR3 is TGTGCCAGCCGACGGGGACGGGGCTCACCCCTCCACTTT. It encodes CASRRGRGSPLHF.

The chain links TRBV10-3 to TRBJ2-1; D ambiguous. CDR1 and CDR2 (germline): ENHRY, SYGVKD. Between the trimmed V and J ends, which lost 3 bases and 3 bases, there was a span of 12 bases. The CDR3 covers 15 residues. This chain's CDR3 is CAISDGQTYYNEQFF. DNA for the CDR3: TGTGCCATCAGTGATGGGCAGACTTACTACAATGAGCAGTTCTTC.

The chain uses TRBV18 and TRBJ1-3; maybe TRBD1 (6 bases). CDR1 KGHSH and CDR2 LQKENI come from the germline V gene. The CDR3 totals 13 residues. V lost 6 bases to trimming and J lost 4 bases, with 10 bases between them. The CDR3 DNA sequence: TGTGCCAGCTCTACAGGGTCCGGAAACACCATATATTTT. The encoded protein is CASSTGSGNTIYF.

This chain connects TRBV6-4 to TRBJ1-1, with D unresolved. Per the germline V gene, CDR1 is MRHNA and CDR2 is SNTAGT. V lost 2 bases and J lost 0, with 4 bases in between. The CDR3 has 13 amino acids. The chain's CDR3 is CASSDGLNTEAFF. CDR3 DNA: TGTGCCAGCAGTGACGGGTTGAACACTGAAGCTTTCTTT.

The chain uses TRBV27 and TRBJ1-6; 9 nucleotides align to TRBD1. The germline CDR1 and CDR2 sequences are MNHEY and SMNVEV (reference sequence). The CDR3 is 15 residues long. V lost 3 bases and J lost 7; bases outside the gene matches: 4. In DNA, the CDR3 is TGTGCCAGCAGTTTTGGGGACAGGGTGAATTCACCCCTCCACTTT. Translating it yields CASSFGDRVNSPLHF.

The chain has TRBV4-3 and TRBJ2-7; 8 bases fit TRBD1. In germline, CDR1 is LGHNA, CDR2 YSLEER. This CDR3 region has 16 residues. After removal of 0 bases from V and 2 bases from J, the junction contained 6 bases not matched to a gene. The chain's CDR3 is CASSQDLRTGTYEQYF. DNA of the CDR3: TGCGCCAGCAGCCAAGATCTAAGGACAGGGACCTACGAGCAGTACTTC.

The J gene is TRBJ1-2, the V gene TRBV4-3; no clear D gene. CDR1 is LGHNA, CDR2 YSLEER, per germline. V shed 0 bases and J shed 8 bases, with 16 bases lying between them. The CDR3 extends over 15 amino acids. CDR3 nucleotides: TGCGCCAGCAGCCAAGAAGGGTCCCCGATCTGGGGCTACACCTTC. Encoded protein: CASSQEGSPIWGYTF.

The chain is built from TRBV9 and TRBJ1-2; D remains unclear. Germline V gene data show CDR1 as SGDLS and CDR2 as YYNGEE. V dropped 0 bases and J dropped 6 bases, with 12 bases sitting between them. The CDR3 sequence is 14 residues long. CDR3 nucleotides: TGTGCCAGCAGCGTAGGGGATCCCGAGGATGGCTACACCTTC. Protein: CASSVGDPEDGYTF.

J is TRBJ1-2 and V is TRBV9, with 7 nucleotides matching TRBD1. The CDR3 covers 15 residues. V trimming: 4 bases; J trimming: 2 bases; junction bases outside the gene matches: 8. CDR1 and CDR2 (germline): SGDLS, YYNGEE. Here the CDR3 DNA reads TGTGCCAGCAGCCTCGGGGGGGACAGCAACTATGGCTACACCTTC. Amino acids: CASSLGGDSNYGYTF.

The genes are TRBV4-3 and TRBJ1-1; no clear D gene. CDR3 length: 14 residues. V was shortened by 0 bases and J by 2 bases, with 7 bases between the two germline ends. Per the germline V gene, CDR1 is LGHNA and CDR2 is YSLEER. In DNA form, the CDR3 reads TGCGCCAGCAGCCAAGATCCGGGTAACACTGAAGCTTTCTTT. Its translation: CASSQDPGNTEAFF.

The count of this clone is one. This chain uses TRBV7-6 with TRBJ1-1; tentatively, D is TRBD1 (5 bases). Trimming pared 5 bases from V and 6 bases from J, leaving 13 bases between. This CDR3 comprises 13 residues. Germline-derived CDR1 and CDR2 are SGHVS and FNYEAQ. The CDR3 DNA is TGTGCCAGCAGCCCGGGCGGGGACCCTGAAGCTTTCTTT. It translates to CASSPGGDPEAFF.

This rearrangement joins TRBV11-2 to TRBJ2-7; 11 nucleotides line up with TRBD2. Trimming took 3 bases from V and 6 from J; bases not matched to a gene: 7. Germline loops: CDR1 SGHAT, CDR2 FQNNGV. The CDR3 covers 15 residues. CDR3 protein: CASSFTGTSGSEQYF. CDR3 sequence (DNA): TGTGCCAGCAGCTTCACCGGGACTAGCGGAAGCGAGCAGTACTTC.

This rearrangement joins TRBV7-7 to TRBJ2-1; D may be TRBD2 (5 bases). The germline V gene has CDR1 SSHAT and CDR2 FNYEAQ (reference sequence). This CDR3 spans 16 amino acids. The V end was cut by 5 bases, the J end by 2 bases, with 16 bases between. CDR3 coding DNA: TGTGCCAGCAGCCCAGGACGGGGATTTACCTACAATGAGCAGTTCTTC. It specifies CASSPGRGFTYNEQFF.

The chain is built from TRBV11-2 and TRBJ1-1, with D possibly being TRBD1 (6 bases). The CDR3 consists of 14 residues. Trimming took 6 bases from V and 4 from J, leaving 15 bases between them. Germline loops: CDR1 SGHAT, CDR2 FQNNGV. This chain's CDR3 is CASRRPQGSTEAFF. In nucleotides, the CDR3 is TGTGCCAGCAGAAGACCCCAGGGGTCCACTGAAGCTTTCTTT.

The CDR3 spells CASTRTGRGKGMEHF. In DNA form, the CDR3 reads TGTGCCAGCACTCGAACGGGGAGGGGGAAGGGAATGGAACATTTT. J is TRBJ1-5 and V is TRBV5-8; D is perhaps TRBD1 (6 bases). V was clipped by 6 bases and J by 16 bases, with 29 bases between them. Per germline, CDR1 SGHTS and CDR2 YDEGEE. The CDR3 loop spans 15 amino acids.

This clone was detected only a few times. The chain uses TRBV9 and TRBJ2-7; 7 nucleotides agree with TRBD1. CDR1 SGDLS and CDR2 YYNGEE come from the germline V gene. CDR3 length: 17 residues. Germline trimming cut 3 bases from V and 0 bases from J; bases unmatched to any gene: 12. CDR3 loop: CASSDTWGQPFSYEQYF. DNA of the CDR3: TGTGCCAGCAGCGATACCTGGGGACAGCCCTTCTCCTACGAGCAGTACTTC.

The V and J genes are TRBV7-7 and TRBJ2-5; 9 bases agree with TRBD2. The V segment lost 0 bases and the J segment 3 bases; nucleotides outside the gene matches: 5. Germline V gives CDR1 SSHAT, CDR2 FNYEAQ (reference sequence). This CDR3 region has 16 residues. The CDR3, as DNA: TGTGCCAGCAGCTTAGCAGTCCTAGCGGGGAAAGAGACCCAGTACTTC. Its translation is CASSLAVLAGKETQYF.

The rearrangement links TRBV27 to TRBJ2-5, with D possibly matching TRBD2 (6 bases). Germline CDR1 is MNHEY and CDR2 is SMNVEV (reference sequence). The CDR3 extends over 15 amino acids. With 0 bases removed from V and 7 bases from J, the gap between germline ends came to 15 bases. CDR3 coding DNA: TGTGCCAGCAGTTTATCGCCACAATCAGCGGGGACCCAGTACTTC. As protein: CASSLSPQSAGTQYF.

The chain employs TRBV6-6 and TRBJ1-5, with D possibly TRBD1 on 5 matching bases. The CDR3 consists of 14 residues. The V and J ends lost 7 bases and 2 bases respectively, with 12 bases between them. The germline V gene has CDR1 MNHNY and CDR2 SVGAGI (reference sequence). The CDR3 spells CASNIRDGNQPQHF. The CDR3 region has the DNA TGTGCCAGCAACATAAGGGACGGCAATCAGCCCCAGCATTTT.

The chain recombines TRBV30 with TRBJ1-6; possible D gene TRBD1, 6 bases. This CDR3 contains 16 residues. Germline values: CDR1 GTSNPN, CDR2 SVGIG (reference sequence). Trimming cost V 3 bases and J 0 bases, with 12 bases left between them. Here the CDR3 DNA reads TGTGCCTGGAGGGATACAGGGAGCTCCTATAATTCACCCCTCCACTTT. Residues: CAWRDTGSSYNSPLHF.

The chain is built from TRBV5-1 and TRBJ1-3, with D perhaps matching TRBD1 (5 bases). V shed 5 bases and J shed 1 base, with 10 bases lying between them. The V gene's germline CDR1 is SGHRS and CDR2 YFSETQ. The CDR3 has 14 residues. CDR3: CASSSGGSGNTIYF. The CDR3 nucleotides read TGCGCCAGCAGTTCGGGGGGTTCTGGAAACACCATATATTTT.

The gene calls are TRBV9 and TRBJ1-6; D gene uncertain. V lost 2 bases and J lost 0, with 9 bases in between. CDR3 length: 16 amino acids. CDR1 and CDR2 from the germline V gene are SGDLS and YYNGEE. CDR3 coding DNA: TGTGCCAGCAGCGTTCAAGCGAGCTCCTATAATTCACCCCTCCACTTT. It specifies CASSVQASSYNSPLHF.

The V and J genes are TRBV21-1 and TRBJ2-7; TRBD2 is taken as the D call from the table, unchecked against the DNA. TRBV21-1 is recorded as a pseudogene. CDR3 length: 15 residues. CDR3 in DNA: TGTGCCAGCAAGGAGCCTAGCGGGGTCTCCTACGAGCAGTACTTC. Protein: CASKEPSGVSYEQYF.

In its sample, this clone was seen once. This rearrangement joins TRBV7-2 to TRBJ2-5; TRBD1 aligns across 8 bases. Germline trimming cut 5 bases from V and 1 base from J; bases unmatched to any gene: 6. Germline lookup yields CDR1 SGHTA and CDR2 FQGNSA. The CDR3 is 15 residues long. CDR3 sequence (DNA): TGTGCCAGCAGCCTTTCGGGACAGGTCCAAGAGACCCAGTACTTC. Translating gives CASSLSGQVQETQYF.

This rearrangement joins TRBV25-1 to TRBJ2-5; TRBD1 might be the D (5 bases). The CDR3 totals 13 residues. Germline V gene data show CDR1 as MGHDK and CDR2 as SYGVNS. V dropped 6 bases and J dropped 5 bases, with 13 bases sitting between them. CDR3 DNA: TGTGCCAGCAGGGGAAGGGGCAGGGAGACCCAGTACTTC. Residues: CASRGRGRETQYF. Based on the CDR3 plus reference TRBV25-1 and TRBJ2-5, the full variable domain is EADIYQTPRYLVIGTGKKITLECSQTMGHDKMYWYQQDPGMELHLIHYSYGVNSTEKGDLSSESTVSRIRTEHFPLTLESARPSHTSQYLCASRGRGRETQYFGPGTRLLVL.

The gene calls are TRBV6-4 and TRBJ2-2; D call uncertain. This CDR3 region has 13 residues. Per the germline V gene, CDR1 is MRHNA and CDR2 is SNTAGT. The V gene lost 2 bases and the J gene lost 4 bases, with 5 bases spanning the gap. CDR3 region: CASSDSSTGELFF. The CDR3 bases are TGTGCCAGCAGTGACAGTTCCACCGGGGAGCTGTTTTTT.

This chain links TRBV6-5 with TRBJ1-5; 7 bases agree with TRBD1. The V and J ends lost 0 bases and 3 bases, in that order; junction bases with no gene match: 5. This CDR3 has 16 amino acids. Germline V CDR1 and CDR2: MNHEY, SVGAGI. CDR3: CASSYSGGQNNQPQHF. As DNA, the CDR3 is TGTGCCAGCAGTTACTCAGGGGGACAGAACAATCAGCCCCAGCATTTT.

Here the CDR3 DNA reads TGCGCCAGCAGCCAAGATTCTGTCAGGGCCGAGCAGTACTTC. Its translation: CASSQDSVRAEQYF. The chain joins TRBV4-1 to TRBJ2-7, with D perhaps TRBD1 (5 bases). Trimming pared 0 bases from V and 6 bases from J, leaving 12 bases between. Germline V gene data show CDR1 as MGHRA and CDR2 as YSYEKL. CDR3 size: 14 residues.